These T cell receptor beta chains were read from a single sample in a study of T cell repertoires in cytomegalovirus infection. TCRdb re-derived calls from the reads in MiXCR, one entry per CDR3 protein. The table records around 300,000 distinct CDR3 sequences, roughly 24% of them present only once. The sequenced sample was PBMCs. All receptors come from a human donor in good health (CMV status not recorded). Some clones in this sample may be carry-over from other donors' samples. Both conserved end residues are part of each CDR3. The D gene is left open where the match is weak. Only part of the rows carry a size: once, few, many, or a class if the clone is expanded.

CDR3aa,CDR3nt,v_gene,d_gene,j_gene,abundance
CASSLPGQGSYGYTF,TGTGCCAGCAGCTTACCGGGACAGGGTTCCTATGGCTACACCTTC,TRBV28,TRBD1,TRBJ1-2,NA
CASSLMAGQGVQPQHF,TGTGCCAGCAGCTTAATGGCGGGACAGGGCGTACAGCCCCAGCATTTT,TRBV7-8,TRBD1,TRBJ1-5,many
CASSLVPGRIGYTF,TGTGCCAGCAGCTTAGTACCTGGGAGGATCGGCTACACCTTC,TRBV7-2,NA,TRBJ1-2,NA
CASSLQGIATNEKLFF,TGTGCCAGCAGTTTACAGGGGATCGCAACTAATGAAAAACTGTTTTTT,TRBV28,NA,TRBJ1-4,many
CASSSLEKRNQPQHF,TGTGCCAGCAGTTCCTTAGAGAAGCGAAATCAGCCCCAGCATTTT,TRBV28,NA,TRBJ1-5,few
CASSGGGTSVTGELFF,TGTGCCAGCAGTGGGGGAGGGACTAGCGTAACCGGGGAGCTGTTTTTT,TRBV7-2,TRBD2,TRBJ2-2,few
CASSIILLSYNEQFF,TGTGCCAGTAGTATAATACTCCTCTCCTACAATGAGCAGTTCTTC,TRBV19,NA,TRBJ2-1,NA
CSASSAFLRGGSNEQFF,TGCAGTGCTAGTTCCGCCTTTTTGCGGGGGGGGAGCAATGAGCAGTTCTTC,TRBV20-1,TRBD2,TRBJ2-1,few
CASSLDQGFYNEQFF,TGTGCCAGCAGCTTAGACCAGGGTTTTTACAATGAGCAGTTCTTC,TRBV7-3,NA,TRBJ2-1,NA
CASSEMGGLTDTQYF,TGCGCCAGCAGCGAGATGGGGGGCCTTACAGATACGCAGTATTTT,TRBV5-1,NA,TRBJ2-3,NA
CASSFLDRTGFYGYTF,TGTGCCAGCAGTTTCCTCGACCGGACAGGGTTCTATGGCTACACCTTC,TRBV28,TRBD1,TRBJ1-2,few
CSASHATGGANQPQHF,TGCAGTGCTAGTCATGCGACAGGGGGCGCGAATCAGCCCCAGCATTTT,TRBV20-1,TRBD1,TRBJ1-5,NA
CASSSKTGTDDSPLHF,TGTGCCAGCAGCTCAAAAACCGGGACAGATGATTCACCCCTCCACTTT,TRBV7-6,TRBD1,TRBJ1-6,many
CASSLSIRNTEAFF,TGTGCCAGCAGTTTGTCTATCCGGAACACTGAAGCTTTCTTT,TRBV28,NA,TRBJ1-1,NA
CASSLGVHTDTQYF,TGTGCCAGCAGTTTAGGCGTTCACACAGATACGCAGTATTTT,TRBV28,NA,TRBJ2-3,NA
CASSSEYGYTF,TGTGCCAGCAGTTCGGAGTATGGCTACACCTTC,TRBV28,NA,TRBJ1-2,many
CSVEDLPGAGRYF,TGCAGCGTTGAAGATCTTCCGGGGGCGGGGAGGTACTTC,TRBV29-1,NA,TRBJ2-5,NA
CASSSRDREDYEQYF,TGTGCCAGCAGCTCCCGGGACAGGGAGGACTACGAGCAGTACTTC,TRBV7-2,TRBD1,TRBJ2-7,many
CASSSSGTGGNYEQYF,TGTGCCAGCAGTTCTTCCGGGACAGGGGGAAACTACGAGCAGTACTTC,TRBV28,TRBD1,TRBJ2-7,NA
CAWKKGTVTGELFF,TGTGCCTGGAAGAAAGGGACAGTCACCGGGGAGCTGTTTTTT,TRBV30,TRBD1,TRBJ2-2,NA
CASRIESGIYNEQFF,TGTGCCAGCAGAATCGAGTCCGGAATCTACAATGAGCAGTTCTTC,TRBV6-6,NA,TRBJ2-1,NA
CASRTPRGGDGYTF,TGTGCCAGCAGAACACCGCGAGGGGGGGATGGCTACACCTTC,TRBV7-2,NA,TRBJ1-2,many
CASSSPGDDEQYF,TGTGCCAGCAGCTCCCCTGGGGACGACGAGCAGTACTTC,TRBV5-4,NA,TRBJ2-7,few
CASSLRGYDEKLFF,TGTGCCAGCAGCTTAAGGGGTTACGATGAAAAACTGTTTTTT,TRBV5-4,NA,TRBJ1-4,NA
CASSLGGISHGYTF,TGTGCCAGCAGCTTAGGAGGGATTTCACATGGCTACACCTTC,TRBV11-2,NA,TRBJ1-2,few
CASSKRAAGDYNEQFF,TGTGCCAGCAGTAAGAGGGCGGCGGGGGACTACAATGAGCAGTTCTTC,TRBV7-9,TRBD2,TRBJ2-1,few
CASSLPSSGEQYF,TGTGCCAGCAGTTTACCCAGTTCAGGGGAGCAGTACTTC,TRBV12-3/TRBV12-4,NA,TRBJ2-7,few
CASSLQTGSGNSPLHF,TGTGCCAGCAGCCTACAGACAGGGAGCGGTAATTCACCCCTCCACTTT,TRBV7-9,TRBD1,TRBJ1-6,NA
CASTPGAGTGELFF,TGTGCCAGCACCCCCGGGGCAGGTACCGGGGAGCTGTTTTTT,TRBV2,NA,TRBJ2-2,NA
CASTGTTPYEQYF,TGTGCCAGCACCGGGACTACTCCCTACGAGCAGTACTTC,TRBV6-6,TRBD2,TRBJ2-7,NA
CSARDIANTEAFF,TGCAGTGCTAGAGATATCGCGAACACTGAAGCTTTCTTT,TRBV20-1,NA,TRBJ1-1,NA
CAWSVMGNQPQHF,TGTGCCTGGAGTGTAATGGGAAATCAGCCCCAGCATTTT,TRBV30,NA,TRBJ1-5,few
CASSDRAGAKNIQYF,TGCGCCAGCAGTGACCGAGCGGGAGCCAAAAACATTCAGTACTTC,TRBV10-2,NA,TRBJ2-4,NA
CASSLLIGLKAQYF,TGTGCCAGCAGCTTATTGATTGGACTAAAAGCCCAGTACTTC,TRBV7-2,NA,TRBJ2-5,many
CASSQDRALRSYEQYF,TGCGCCAGCAGCCAAGATCGGGCACTTCGCTCCTACGAGCAGTACTTC,TRBV4-1,NA,TRBJ2-7,many